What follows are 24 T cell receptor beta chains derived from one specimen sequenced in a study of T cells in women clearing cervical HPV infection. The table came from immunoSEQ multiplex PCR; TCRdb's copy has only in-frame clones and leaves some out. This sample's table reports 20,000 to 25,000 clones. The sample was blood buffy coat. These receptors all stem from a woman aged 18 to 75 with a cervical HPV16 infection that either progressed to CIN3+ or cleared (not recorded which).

The CDR3 is CSAPVPGLPYEQYF. Partial CDR3 DNA: TGCAGTGCCCCTGTTCCGGGACTTCCCTACGAG. V usage is TRBV20-1 and J usage is TRBJ2-7, with TRBD2 as a possible D gene (6 bases). The read ends 3 residues before the CDR3 terminus; that terminus is restored from the germline J gene. Looked up from germline, CDR1 is DFQATT and CDR2 is SNEGSKA (reference sequence). This CDR3 contains 14 residues. V gave up 6 bases and J gave up 2 bases, with 17 bases separating them.

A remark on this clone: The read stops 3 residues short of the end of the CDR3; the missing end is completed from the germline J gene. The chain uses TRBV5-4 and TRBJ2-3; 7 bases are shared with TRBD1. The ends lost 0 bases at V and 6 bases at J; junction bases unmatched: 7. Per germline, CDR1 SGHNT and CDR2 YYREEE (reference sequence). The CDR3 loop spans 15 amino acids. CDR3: CASSLAGQYKDTQYF. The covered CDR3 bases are TGTGCCAGCAGCTTGGCGGGACAGTATAAGGATACG.

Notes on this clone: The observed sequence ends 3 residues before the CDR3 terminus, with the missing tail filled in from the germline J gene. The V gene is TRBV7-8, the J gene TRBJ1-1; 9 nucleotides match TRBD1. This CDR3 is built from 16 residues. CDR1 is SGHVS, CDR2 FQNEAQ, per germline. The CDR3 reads CASSLVVFGTGPKAFF. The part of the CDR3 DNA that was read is TGTGCCAGCAGCTTAGTTGTTTTTGGGACAGGGCCTAAA. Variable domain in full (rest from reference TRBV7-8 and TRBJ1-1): GAGVSQSPRYKVAKRGQDVALRCDPISGHVSLFWYQQALGQGPEFLTYFQNEAQLDKSGLPSDRFFAERPEGSVSTLKIQRTQQEDSAVYLCASSLVVFGTGPKAFFGQGTRLTVV.

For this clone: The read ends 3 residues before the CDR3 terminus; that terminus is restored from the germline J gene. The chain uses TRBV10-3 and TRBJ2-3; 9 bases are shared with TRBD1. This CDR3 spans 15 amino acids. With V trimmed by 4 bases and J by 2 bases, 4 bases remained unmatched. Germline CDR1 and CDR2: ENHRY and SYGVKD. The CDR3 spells CAISVGQGPTDTQYF. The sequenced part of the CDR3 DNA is TGTGCCATCAGTGTTGGACAGGGGCCCACAGATACG.

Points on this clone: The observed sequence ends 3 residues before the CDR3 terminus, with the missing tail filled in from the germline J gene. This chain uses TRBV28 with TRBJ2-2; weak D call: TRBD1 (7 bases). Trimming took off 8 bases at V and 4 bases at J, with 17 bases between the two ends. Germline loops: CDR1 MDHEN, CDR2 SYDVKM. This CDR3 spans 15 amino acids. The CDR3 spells CASGGTVLFTGELFF. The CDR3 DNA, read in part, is TGTGCCAGCGGCGGGACAGTCCTTTTCACCGGGGAG.

The sequenced part of the CDR3 DNA is TGCGCCAGCAGTTCGGAGGTAGCGGGGAACAATGAG. Protein: CASSSEVAGNNE. The whole CDR3 protein reads CASSSEVAGNNEQFF. The chain has TRBV10-1 and TRBJ2-1; 8 bases are shared with TRBD2. The read ends 3 residues early relative to the CDR3; the germline J gene fills the gap. From germline, CDR1 is WNHNN and CDR2 SYGVQD (reference sequence). Trimming cost V 5 bases and J 5 bases; bases outside gene matches: 8. CDR3 length: 15 amino acids.

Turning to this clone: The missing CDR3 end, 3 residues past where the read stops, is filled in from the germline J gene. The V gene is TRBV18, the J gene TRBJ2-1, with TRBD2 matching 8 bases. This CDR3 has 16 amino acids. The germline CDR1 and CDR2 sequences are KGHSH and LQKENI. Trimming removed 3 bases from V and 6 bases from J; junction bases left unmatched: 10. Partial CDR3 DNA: TGTGCCAGCTCACCCGACTTGCGGGGGGACCGCAATGAG. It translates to CASSPDLRGDRNE. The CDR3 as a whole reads CASSPDLRGDRNEQFF.

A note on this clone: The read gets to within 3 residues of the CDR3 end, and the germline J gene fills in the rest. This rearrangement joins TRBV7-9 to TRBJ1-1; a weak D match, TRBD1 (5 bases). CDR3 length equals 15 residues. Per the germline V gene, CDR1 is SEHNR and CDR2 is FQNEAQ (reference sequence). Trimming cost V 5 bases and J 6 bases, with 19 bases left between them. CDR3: CASSRPVGGTAEAFF. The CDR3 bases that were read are TGTGCCAGCAGCCGTCCCGTCGGGGGAACTGCTGAA. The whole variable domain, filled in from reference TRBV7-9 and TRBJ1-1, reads DTGVSQNPRHKITKRGQNVTFRCDPISEHNRLYWYRQTLGQGPEFLTYFQNEAQLEKSRLLSDRFSAERPKGSFSTLEIQRTEQGDSAMYLCASSRPVGGTAEAFFGQGTRLTVV.

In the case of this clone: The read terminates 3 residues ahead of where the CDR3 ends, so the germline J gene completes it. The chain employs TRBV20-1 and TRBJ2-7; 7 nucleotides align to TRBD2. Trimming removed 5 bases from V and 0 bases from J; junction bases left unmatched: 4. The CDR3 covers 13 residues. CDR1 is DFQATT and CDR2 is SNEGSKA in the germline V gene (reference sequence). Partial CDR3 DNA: TGCAGTGCTTCGGCGGGGGACTCCTACGAG. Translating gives CSASAGDSYE. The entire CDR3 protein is CSASAGDSYEQYF.

CDR3 bases read: TGTGCCTGGAGTGGTGTCGGGGTTTGGGTAGGTTCACCC. As protein: CAWSGVGVWVGSP. The CDR3 as a whole reads CAWSGVGVWVGSPLHF. The rearrangement joins TRBV30 to TRBJ1-6; D is undetermined. The CDR3 end lies 3 residues beyond the end of the read and is filled in from the germline J gene. This CDR3 has 16 amino acids. The V gene's germline CDR1 is GTSNPN and CDR2 SVGIG (reference sequence). The ends were cut back, 1 base at V and 9 bases at J, with 19 bases in the middle.

CDR3 DNA, as far as it was read: TGTGCCAGCAGCCAACAGGGGGCGTTAAAGACC. As protein: CASSQQGALKT. The full CDR3 protein is CASSQQGALKTQYF. The rearrangement links TRBV28 to TRBJ2-5, with 9 bases identical to TRBD1. Sequencing ends 3 residues short of the CDR3 end; the germline J gene provides the rest. CDR3 size: 14 residues. The germline V gene encodes CDR1 MDHEN and CDR2 SYDVKM. J was trimmed by 6 bases and V by 6 bases; bases with no gene match: 8.

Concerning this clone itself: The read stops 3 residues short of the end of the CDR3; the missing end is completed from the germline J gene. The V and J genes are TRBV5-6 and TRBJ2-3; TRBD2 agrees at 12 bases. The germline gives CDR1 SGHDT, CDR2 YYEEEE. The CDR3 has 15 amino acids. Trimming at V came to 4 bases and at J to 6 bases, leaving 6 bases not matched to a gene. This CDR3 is CASSQGLAGFDTQYF. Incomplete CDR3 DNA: TGTGCCAGCAGCCAAGGACTAGCGGGATTCGATACG. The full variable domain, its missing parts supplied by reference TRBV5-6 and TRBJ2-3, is DAGVTQSPTHLIKTRGQQVTLRCSPKSGHDTVSWYQQALGQGPQFIFQYYEEEERQRGNFPDRFSGHQFPNYSSELNVNALLLGDSALYLCASSQGLAGFDTQYFGPGTRLTVL.

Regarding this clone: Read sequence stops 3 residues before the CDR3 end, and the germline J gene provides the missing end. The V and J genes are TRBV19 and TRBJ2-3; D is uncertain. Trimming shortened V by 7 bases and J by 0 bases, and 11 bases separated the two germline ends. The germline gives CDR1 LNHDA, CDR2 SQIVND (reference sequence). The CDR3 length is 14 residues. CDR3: CASIDKHSTDTQYF. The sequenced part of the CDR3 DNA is TGTGCCAGTATTGACAAGCACAGCACAGATACG. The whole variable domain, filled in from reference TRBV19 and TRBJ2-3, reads DGGITQSPKYLFRKEGQNVTLSCEQNLNHDAMYWYRQDPGQGLRLIYYSQIVNDFQKGDIAEGYSVSREKKESFPLTVTSAQKNPTAFYLCASIDKHSTDTQYFGPGTRLTVL.

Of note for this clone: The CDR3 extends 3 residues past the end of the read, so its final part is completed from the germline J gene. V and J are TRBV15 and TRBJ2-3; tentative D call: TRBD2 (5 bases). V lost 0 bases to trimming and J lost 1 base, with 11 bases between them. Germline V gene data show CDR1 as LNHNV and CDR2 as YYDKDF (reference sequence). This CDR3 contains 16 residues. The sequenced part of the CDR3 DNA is TGTGCCACCAGCAGAGATCGGGGTGATCGCACAGATACG. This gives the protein CATSRDRGDRTDT. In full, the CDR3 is CATSRDRGDRTDTQYF.

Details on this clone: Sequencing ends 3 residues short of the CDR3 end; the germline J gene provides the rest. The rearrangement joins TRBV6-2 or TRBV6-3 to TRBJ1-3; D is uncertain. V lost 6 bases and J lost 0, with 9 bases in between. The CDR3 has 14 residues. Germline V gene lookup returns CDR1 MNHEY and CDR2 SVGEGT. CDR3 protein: CASSRQASGNTIYF. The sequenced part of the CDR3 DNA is TGTGCCAGCAGCAGACAAGCCTCTGGAAACACC.

The part of the CDR3 DNA that was read is TGTGCCAGTAACCACCTTAGACAGAATCTAGCTGAA. Translating gives CASNHLRQNLAE. The whole CDR3 protein reads CASNHLRQNLAEAFF. This chain links TRBV19 with TRBJ1-1; D is possibly TRBD1 (5 bases). The missing CDR3 end, 3 residues past where the read stops, is filled in from the germline J gene. The CDR3 runs 15 residues. V lost 7 bases, J lost 6 bases, and 21 bases lay in between. Germline V gene data show CDR1 as LNHDA and CDR2 as SQIVND (reference sequence).

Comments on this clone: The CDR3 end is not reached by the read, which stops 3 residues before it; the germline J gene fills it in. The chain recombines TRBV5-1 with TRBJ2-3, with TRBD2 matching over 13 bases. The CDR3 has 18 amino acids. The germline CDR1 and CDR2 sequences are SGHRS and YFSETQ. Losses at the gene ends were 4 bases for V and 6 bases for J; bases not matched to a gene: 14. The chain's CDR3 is CASSKRGTSGMVGDTQYF. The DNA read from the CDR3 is TGCGCCAGCAGCAAACGAGGGACTAGCGGGATGGTCGGCGATACG.

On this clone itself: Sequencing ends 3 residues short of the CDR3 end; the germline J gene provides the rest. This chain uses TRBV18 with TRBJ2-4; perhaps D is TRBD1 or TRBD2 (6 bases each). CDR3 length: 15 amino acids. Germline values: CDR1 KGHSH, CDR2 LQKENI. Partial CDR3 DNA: TGTGCCAGCTCACCACGGTTTACAGGGAGGTATGGT. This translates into CASSPRFTGRYG. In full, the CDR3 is CASSPRFTGRYGQYF.

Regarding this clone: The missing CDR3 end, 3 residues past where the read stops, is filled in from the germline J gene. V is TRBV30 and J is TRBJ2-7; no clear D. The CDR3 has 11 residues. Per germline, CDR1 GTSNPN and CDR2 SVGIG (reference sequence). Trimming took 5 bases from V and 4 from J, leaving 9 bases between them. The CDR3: CAWSRVYEQYF. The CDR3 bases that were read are TGTGCCTGGTCTCGGGTGTACGAG.

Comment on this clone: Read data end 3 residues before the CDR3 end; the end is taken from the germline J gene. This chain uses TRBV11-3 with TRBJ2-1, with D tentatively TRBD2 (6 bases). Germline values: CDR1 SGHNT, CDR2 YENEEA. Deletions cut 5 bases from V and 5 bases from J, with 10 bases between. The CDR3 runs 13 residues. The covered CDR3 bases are TGTGCCAGCAGCCCCGGACTAAACAATGAG. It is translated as CASSPGLNNE. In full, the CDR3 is CASSPGLNNEQFF.

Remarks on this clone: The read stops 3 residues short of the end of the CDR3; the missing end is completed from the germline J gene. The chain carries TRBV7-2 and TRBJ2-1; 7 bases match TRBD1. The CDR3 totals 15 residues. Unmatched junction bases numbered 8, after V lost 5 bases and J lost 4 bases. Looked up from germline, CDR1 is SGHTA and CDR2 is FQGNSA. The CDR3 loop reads CASSTTPDRYNEQFF. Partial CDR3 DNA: TGTGCCAGCAGCACAACACCGGACAGGTACAATGAG.

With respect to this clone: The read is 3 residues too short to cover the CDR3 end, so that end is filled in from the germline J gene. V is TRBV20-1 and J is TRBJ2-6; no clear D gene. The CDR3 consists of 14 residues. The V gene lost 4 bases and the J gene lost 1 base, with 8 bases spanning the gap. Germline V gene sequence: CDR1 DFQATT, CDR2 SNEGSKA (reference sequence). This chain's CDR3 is CSAIRISGANVLTF. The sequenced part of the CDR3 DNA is TGCAGTGCTATCAGGATATCTGGGGCCAACGTC.

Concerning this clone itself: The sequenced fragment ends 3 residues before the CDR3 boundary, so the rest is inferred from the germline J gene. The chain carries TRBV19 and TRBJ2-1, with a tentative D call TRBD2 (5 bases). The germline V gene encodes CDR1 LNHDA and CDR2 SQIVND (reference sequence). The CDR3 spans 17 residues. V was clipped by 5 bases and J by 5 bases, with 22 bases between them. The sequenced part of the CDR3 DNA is TGTGCCAGTAGTCCCCTGGCGCGGGCCACCTTGAACAATGAG. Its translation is CASSPLARATLNNE. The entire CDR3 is CASSPLARATLNNEQFF.

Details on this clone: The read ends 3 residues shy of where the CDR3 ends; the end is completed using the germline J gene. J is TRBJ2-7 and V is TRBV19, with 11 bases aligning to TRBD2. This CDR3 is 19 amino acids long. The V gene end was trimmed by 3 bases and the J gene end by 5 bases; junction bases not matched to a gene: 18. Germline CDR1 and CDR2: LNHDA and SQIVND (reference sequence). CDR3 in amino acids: CASSIGFGRASGRYDEQYF. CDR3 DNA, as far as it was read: TGTGCCAGTAGTATTGGGTTTGGTCGGGCTAGCGGGAGGTATGACGAG.